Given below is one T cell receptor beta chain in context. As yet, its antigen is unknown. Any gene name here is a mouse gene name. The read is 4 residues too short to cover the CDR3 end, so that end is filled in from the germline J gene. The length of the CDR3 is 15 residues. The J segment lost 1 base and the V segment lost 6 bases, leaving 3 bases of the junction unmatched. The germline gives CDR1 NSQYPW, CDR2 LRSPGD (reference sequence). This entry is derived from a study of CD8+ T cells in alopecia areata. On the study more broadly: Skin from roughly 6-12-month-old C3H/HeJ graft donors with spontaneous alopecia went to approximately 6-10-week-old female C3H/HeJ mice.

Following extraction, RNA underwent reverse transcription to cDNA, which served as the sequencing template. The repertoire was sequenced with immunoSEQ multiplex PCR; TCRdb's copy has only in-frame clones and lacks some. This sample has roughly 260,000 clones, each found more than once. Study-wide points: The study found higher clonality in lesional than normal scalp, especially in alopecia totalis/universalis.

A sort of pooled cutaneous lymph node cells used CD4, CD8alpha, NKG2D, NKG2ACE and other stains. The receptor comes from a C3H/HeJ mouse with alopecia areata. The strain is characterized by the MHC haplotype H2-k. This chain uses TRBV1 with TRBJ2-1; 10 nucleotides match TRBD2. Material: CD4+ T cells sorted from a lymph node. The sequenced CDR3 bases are TGCACCTGCAGCCAGACTGGGGGGAACTATGCT. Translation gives CTCSQTGGNYA. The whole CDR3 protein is CTCSQTGGNYAEQFF.